This T cell receptor beta chain was profiled in a study of cytomegalovirus exposure and HLA in healthy donors. On this clone itself: What it recognizes is unknown.

The method was immunoSEQ multiplex PCR; TCRdb's version includes in-frame clones alone and lacks a portion of them. This sample has around 160,000 clones, with about 89% found just once. Study-wide points: Testing in vitro showed three CMV-associated chains specific for CMV antigens.

CDR3 length equals 14 residues. Germline V lookup: CDR1 SGHDN, CDR2 FVKESK. The trim removed 3 bases at V and 7 bases at J, leaving 8 bases unmatched. The chain is built from TRBV14 and TRBJ1-1, with TRBD1 identical over 7 bases. The sequence was collected from a woman younger than 35 in good health and CMV-seropositive. Material: PBMCs. The CDR3 sequence: CASSQTRGRIEAFF. The DNA for the CDR3 is TGTGCCAGCAGCCAGACCAGGGGGAGAATTGAAGCTTTCTTT.